This entry lists 21 T cell receptor beta chains sequenced from one sample in a study of blood T cell repertoires in COVID-19. Libraries were prepared by immunoSEQ multiplex PCR; TCRdb keeps only in-frame clonotypes and omits some of them. The sample holds around 140,000 clones, around 86% seen once. What was sequenced was peripheral blood. These TCRs come from an elderly man with acute or convalescent COVID-19.

The chain couples TRBV7-3 to TRBJ2-1, with TRBD2 matching over 8 bases. The CDR3 is 19 residues long. Unmatched junction bases numbered 19, after V lost 5 bases and J lost 4 bases. CDR1 SGHTA and CDR2 FQGTGA come from the germline V gene. CDR3 sequence (DNA): TGTGCCAGCAGCACAAAGGGCGCTAGCGGGCTCTATAATTACAATGAGCAGTTCTTC. The encoded protein is CASSTKGASGLYNYNEQFF.

This sequence joins TRBV6-1 and TRBJ2-7; D is perhaps TRBD2 (5 bases). V shed 1 base and J shed 4 bases, with 14 bases lying between them. Per germline, CDR1 MNHNS and CDR2 SASEGT. The CDR3 spans 15 residues. CDR3: CASSEGPSDFYEQYF. The CDR3 nucleotides read TGTGCCAGCAGTGAAGGGCCCTCGGACTTTTACGAGCAGTACTTC.

This chain links TRBV7-2 with TRBJ2-1, with 13 bases aligning to TRBD2. This CDR3 has 14 amino acids. J was trimmed by 14 bases and V by 1 base; bases with no gene match: 5. CDR1 is SGHTA, CDR2 FQGNSA, per germline. The CDR3: CASSLGLAGGGKFF. The CDR3, as DNA: TGTGCCAGCAGCTTAGGACTAGCGGGGGGCGGAAAGTTCTTC. Full variable domain (missing parts from reference TRBV7-2 and TRBJ2-1): GAGVSQSPSNKVTEKGKDVELRCDPISGHTALYWYRQSLGQGLEFLIYFQGNSAPDKSGLPSDRFSAERTGGSVSTLTIQRTQQEDSAVYLCASSLGLAGGGKFFGPGTRLTVL.

The chain uses TRBV13 and TRBJ2-3; D possibly corresponds to TRBD2 (7 bases). The CDR3 covers 18 residues. The germline gives CDR1 PRHDT, CDR2 FYEKMQ (reference sequence). The V gene lost 5 bases and the J gene lost 4 bases, with 25 bases spanning the gap. The CDR3 region is CASSPKGGPIRVADTQYF. The CDR3 nucleotides are TGTGCCAGCAGCCCCAAGGGGGGGCCGATTCGAGTCGCAGATACGCAGTATTTT.

This chain uses TRBV21-1 with TRBJ1-1; the table calls TRBD1, which could not be checked here. TRBV21-1 constitutes a pseudogene. The CDR3 length is 17 residues. CDR3 DNA: TGTGCCAGCAGCACAGGGGGGCACAGGGGCATGAACACTGAAGCTTTCTTT. Translating gives CASSTGGHRGMNTEAFF.

The chain combines TRBV7-8 with TRBJ2-5; D gene ambiguous. The germline CDR1 and CDR2 sequences are SGHVS and FQNEAQ. The CDR3 runs to 12 residues. V lost 5 bases to trimming and J lost 5 bases, with 9 bases between them. As DNA, the CDR3 is TGTGCCAGCAGCCCAAACGAGGAGACCCAGTACTTC. It encodes CASSPNEETQYF. Full variable domain (missing parts from reference TRBV7-8 and TRBJ2-5): GAGVSQSPRYKVAKRGQDVALRCDPISGHVSLFWYQQALGQGPEFLTYFQNEAQLDKSGLPSDRFFAERPEGSVSTLKIQRTQQEDSAVYLCASSPNEETQYFGPGTRLLVL.

This clone is a singleton in its sample. The V and J genes are TRBV25-1 and TRBJ1-1; a weak D match, TRBD1 (6 bases). V lost 4 bases and J 1 base, leaving 10 bases between the germline ends. The length of the CDR3 is 14 residues. Germline V gene sequence: CDR1 MGHDK, CDR2 SYGVNS. CDR3 loop: CASSGGLGNTEAFF. CDR3 bases: TGTGCCAGCAGTGGGGGGCTGGGGAACACTGAAGCTTTCTTT.

V gene TRBV7-8 combines with J gene TRBJ1-1; 7 nucleotides line up with TRBD1. In germline, CDR1 is SGHVS, CDR2 FQNEAQ. The CDR3 loop spans 15 amino acids. The ends lost 3 bases at V and 7 bases at J; junction bases unmatched: 11. The CDR3: CASSFLGTVHNEAFF. The CDR3 DNA reads as TGTGCCAGCAGCTTCCTCGGGACAGTGCACAATGAAGCTTTCTTT. Full variable domain (rest looked up from reference TRBV7-8 and TRBJ1-1): GAGVSQSPRYKVAKRGQDVALRCDPISGHVSLFWYQQALGQGPEFLTYFQNEAQLDKSGLPSDRFFAERPEGSVSTLKIQRTQQEDSAVYLCASSFLGTVHNEAFFGQGTRLTVV.

This clone was detected a few times. The chain has TRBV2 and TRBJ2-2; tentative D call: TRBD1 (6 bases). Trimming took off 7 bases at V and 0 bases at J, with 12 bases between the two ends. Germline CDR1 and CDR2: SNHLY and FYNNEI. There are 15 residues in the CDR3. CDR3 bases: TGTGCCAGCAATGATGGACAGTCGAACACCGGGGAGCTGTTTTTT. Its translation: CASNDGQSNTGELFF.

The chain couples TRBV28 to TRBJ1-5, with 7 bases fitting TRBD1. The CDR3 sequence is 13 residues long. V trimming: 6 bases; J trimming: 3 bases; junction bases outside the gene matches: 2. CDR1 is MDHEN and CDR2 is SYDVKM in the germline V gene. CDR3 amino acids: CASRQGFNQPQHF. CDR3 DNA sequence: TGTGCCAGCAGACAGGGGTTCAATCAGCCCCAGCATTTT.

V usage is TRBV10-3 and J usage is TRBJ1-6; 9 bases are shared with TRBD1. After removal of 5 bases from V and 8 bases from J, the junction contained 7 bases not matched to a gene. CDR3 length equals 15 residues. CDR1 ENHRY and CDR2 SYGVKD come from the germline V gene. CDR3 sequence reads: CAISTGTGKDSPLHF. The CDR3 bases are TGTGCCATCAGTACCGGGACAGGGAAGGATTCACCCCTCCACTTT.

This clone appeared once. The chain couples TRBV9 to TRBJ2-1, with D tentatively TRBD2 (6 bases). The germline V and J ends were trimmed by 4 bases and 0 bases, with 11 bases remaining between them. The germline CDR1 and CDR2 sequences are SGDLS and YYNGEE. This CDR3 spans 15 amino acids. The CDR3 sequence: CASSPAEGSYNEQFF. CDR3 nucleotide sequence: TGTGCCAGCAGCCCCGCGGAGGGCTCCTACAATGAGCAGTTCTTC. The whole variable domain, remainder taken from reference TRBV9 and TRBJ2-1, is DSGVTQTPKHLITATGQRVTLRCSPRSGDLSVYWYQQSLDQGLQFLIQYYNGEERAKGNILERFSAQQFPDLHSELNLSSLELGDSALYFCASSPAEGSYNEQFFGPGTRLTVL.

The V and J genes are TRBV30 and TRBJ1-4; tentative D call: TRBD1 (6 bases). Looked up from germline, CDR1 is GTSNPN and CDR2 is SVGIG (reference sequence). Trimming pared 3 bases from V and 7 bases from J, leaving 9 bases between. This CDR3 has 12 residues. CDR3 nucleotide sequence: TGTGCCTGGAGCCAGGGGTTTGAAAAACTGTTTTTT. Encoded protein: CAWSQGFEKLFF.

The rearrangement links TRBV7-9 to TRBJ2-2; 7 bases are a match to TRBD1. V gave up 4 bases and J gave up 2 bases; unmatched junction bases: 4. The CDR3 spans 15 residues. Germline lookup yields CDR1 SEHNR and CDR2 FQNEAQ (reference sequence). The chain's CDR3 is CASSSDRKNTGELFF. CDR3 nucleotide sequence: TGTGCCAGCAGCTCGGACAGGAAAAACACCGGGGAGCTGTTTTTT. Variable domain in full (rest from reference TRBV7-9 and TRBJ2-2): DTGVSQNPRHKITKRGQNVTFRCDPISEHNRLYWYRQTLGQGPEFLTYFQNEAQLEKSRLLSDRFSAERPKGSFSTLEIQRTEQGDSAMYLCASSSDRKNTGELFFGEGSRLTVL.

This clone was observed a few times. The genes are TRBV19 and TRBJ2-3, with D unresolved. The CDR3 runs 13 residues. Germline V CDR1 and CDR2: LNHDA, SQIVND (reference sequence). Trimming pared 4 bases from V and 5 bases from J, leaving 10 bases between. DNA for the CDR3: TGTGCCAGTAGTACGAGTCTAATAGATACGCAGTATTTT. Translation: CASSTSLIDTQYF.

This clone was found a few times. The V and J genes are TRBV4-2 and TRBJ1-1, with D unclear. The V gene's germline CDR1 is LGHNA and CDR2 YNFKEQ. The CDR3 runs 15 residues. V was trimmed by 1 base and J by 2 bases, leaving 11 bases between them. The CDR3 spells CASSQAGRINTEAFF. The CDR3 nucleotides are TGTGCCAGCAGCCAAGCAGGCAGGATTAACACTGAAGCTTTCTTT.

The count of this clone is one. This sequence joins TRBV28 and TRBJ2-7; D gene ambiguous. The germline V gene encodes CDR1 MDHEN and CDR2 SYDVKM. The CDR3 runs 15 residues. The germline V and J ends were trimmed by 6 bases and 2 bases, with 17 bases remaining between them. The chain's CDR3 is CASSPILGAAYEQYF. Here the CDR3 DNA reads TGTGCCAGCAGCCCCATCTTGGGCGCAGCCTACGAGCAGTACTTC.

The rearrangement joins TRBV15 to TRBJ1-3; no definite D call. The CDR3 extends over 15 amino acids. The germline gives CDR1 LNHNV, CDR2 YYDKDF (reference sequence). Trimming left V 1 base short and J 2 bases short, with 9 bases between. The CDR3 nucleotides are TGTGCCACCAGCAGAGGCGGGGTAACTGGAAACACCATATATTTT. Its protein product is CATSRGGVTGNTIYF.

The genes are TRBV6-6 and TRBJ2-5; 7 nucleotides align to TRBD1. V was pared by 2 bases and J by 3 bases, with 3 bases of the junction left unmatched. Germline values: CDR1 MNHNY, CDR2 SVGAGI (reference sequence). This CDR3 spans 14 amino acids. This chain's CDR3 is CASSYPGQKETQYF. The CDR3, as DNA: TGTGCCAGCAGTTACCCGGGACAGAAAGAGACCCAGTACTTC.

The V gene is TRBV19, the J gene TRBJ1-4; TRBD1 matches 7 bases. CDR1 is LNHDA, CDR2 SQIVND, per germline (reference sequence). Trimming at V came to 4 bases and at J to 6 bases, leaving 2 bases not matched to a gene. This CDR3 has 13 residues. CDR3 coding DNA: TGTGCCAGTAGTAATGACAGGGATGAAAAACTGTTTTTT. Its translation is CASSNDRDEKLFF.

The chain links TRBV5-1 to TRBJ1-1; no definite D call. Trimming took off 0 bases at V and 4 bases at J, with 10 bases between the two ends. The V gene's germline CDR1 is SGHRS and CDR2 YFSETQ. This CDR3 region has 14 residues. The CDR3 reads CASSLGQISTEAFF. CDR3 DNA: TGCGCCAGCAGCTTGGGCCAGATAAGCACTGAAGCTTTCTTT.